The source of this T cell receptor beta chain is a study of T cell responses to AZD1222 COVID-19 vaccine. This CDR3 spans 13 amino acids. Trimming took 2 bases from V and 10 from J, leaving 12 bases between them. The germline V gene encodes CDR1 SNHLY and CDR2 FYNNEI. Sequenced by immunoSEQ multiplex PCR; TCRdb stores in-frame clones only, minus some. Of some 190,000 clones listed, about nine tenths are singletons. This clone was detected only a few times. The sample consisted of peripheral blood, taken 28 days after the second AZD1222 dose. The source of this sequence is an adult who received the AZD1222 COVID-19 vaccine. The chain is built from TRBV2 and TRBJ1-5; D is unresolved. The CDR3 DNA reads TGTGCCAGCAGTGAACAAGAGATTAGACCCCAGCATTTT. Translating gives CASSEQEIRPQHF.